The 17 T cell receptor beta chains presented below share a single source sample, sequenced in a study of T cell responses to AZD1222 COVID-19 vaccine (dated by TCRdb to the early 2020s). The time point label for this specimen denotes: baseline before first vaccination. Libraries were constructed by the immunoSEQ multiplex PCR assay. TCRdb stores this immuneACCESS table with in-frame sequences only. Part of the clones is absent; in the studies checked, under half of the shortfall reflects unresolved V genes, and no reason is known for the rest. Within this sample are roughly 120,000 clones, with approximately 85% of them counted one time only. Together, the top ten hold around 6.2% of the sample. The specimen comprised peripheral blood, sampled on day 0 of AZD1222 vaccination. The receptor set was obtained from an adult in good health.

This chain joins TRBV7-9 and TRBJ1-2; D is undetermined. V lost 2 bases to trimming and J lost 4 bases, with 5 bases between them. This CDR3 has 12 residues. Germline V lookup: CDR1 SEHNR, CDR2 FQNEAQ (reference sequence). The CDR3 nucleotides are TGTGCCAGCAGCTTAACGGGCTATGGCTACACCTTC. Protein: CASSLTGYGYTF.

The sample holds one count of this clone. The J gene is TRBJ2-7, the V gene TRBV7-9; D unresolved. The CDR3 covers 12 residues. Looked up from germline, CDR1 is SEHNR and CDR2 is FQNEAQ (reference sequence). The V gene lost 8 bases and the J gene lost 5 bases, with 13 bases spanning the gap. The CDR3 region is CASGWARNEQYF. The CDR3 region has the DNA TGTGCCAGCGGCTGGGCTAGGAACGAGCAGTACTTC.

J is TRBJ1-4 and V is TRBV6-5; D may be TRBD1 (5 bases). This CDR3 is built from 12 residues. Germline V gives CDR1 MNHEY, CDR2 SVGAGI. The V and J ends lost 6 bases and 6 bases respectively, with 8 bases between them. The CDR3 sequence: CASSRVDEKLFF. The CDR3 DNA sequence: TGTGCCAGCAGCAGGGTAGATGAAAAACTGTTTTTT.

The chain carries TRBV6-4 and TRBJ2-1, with 14 bases identical to TRBD2. This CDR3 comprises 15 residues. Germline loops: CDR1 MRHNA, CDR2 SNTAGT. V trimming: 6 bases; J trimming: 8 bases; junction bases outside the gene matches: 6. The CDR3 DNA sequence: TGTGCCAGCAGACGACTAGCGGGGGGGGTCGATGAGCAGTTCTTC. The encoded protein is CASRRLAGGVDEQFF.

V gene TRBV30 combines with J gene TRBJ2-6, with 8 bases lining up with TRBD1. J was trimmed by 0 bases and V by 2 bases; bases with no gene match: 3. CDR3 size: 16 residues. The germline CDR1 and CDR2 sequences are GTSNPN and SVGIG (reference sequence). The CDR3 DNA reads as TGTGCCTGGAGTCAGGGGGCGGCCTCTGGGGCCAACGTCCTGACTTTC. Amino acids: CAWSQGAASGANVLTF.

The chain carries TRBV5-4 and TRBJ1-1; 12 positions match TRBD1. The length of the CDR3 is 17 residues. The germline CDR1 and CDR2 sequences are SGHNT and YYREEE (reference sequence). The trim removed 4 bases at V and 4 bases at J, leaving 11 bases unmatched. The CDR3 region has the DNA TGTGCCAGCAGCCCTGGGGGGACAGGGGGCTTTGGCACTGAAGCTTTCTTT. Its translation is CASSPGGTGGFGTEAFF.

V gene TRBV10-2 combines with J gene TRBJ1-1; possibly TRBD1 for D (5 bases). Between the trimmed V and J ends, which lost 7 bases and 4 bases, there was a span of 7 bases. This CDR3 has 11 residues. The V gene's germline CDR1 is WSHSY and CDR2 SAAADI. For the CDR3, the DNA is TGCGCCAGCACCGACAGCACTGAAGCTTTCTTT. It is translated as CASTDSTEAFF.

This chain links TRBV30 with TRBJ2-7, with TRBD1 matching 7 bases. V shed 5 bases and J 4 bases; nucleotides not matched to a gene: 5. This CDR3 is built from 12 residues. Germline V lookup: CDR1 GTSNPN, CDR2 SVGIG (reference sequence). CDR3: CAWEGAGYEQYF. The CDR3 nucleotides are TGTGCCTGGGAGGGGGCCGGTTACGAGCAGTACTTC.

The gene calls are TRBV28 and TRBJ1-3; D ambiguous. The CDR3 extends over 14 amino acids. CDR1 MDHEN and CDR2 SYDVKM come from the germline V gene. V lost 3 bases and J 2 bases, leaving 8 bases between the germline ends. As DNA, the CDR3 is TGTGCCAGCAGTTTGAATTCAGCTGGAAACACCATATATTTT. It translates to CASSLNSAGNTIYF.

The chain joins TRBV28 to TRBJ2-5; no reliable D call. Germline CDR1 is MDHEN and CDR2 is SYDVKM. The V end lost 6 bases, the J end lost 1 base, and 9 bases lay between the germline ends. CDR3 length: 13 amino acids. CDR3 DNA sequence: TGTGCCAGCAGCTCCGGGCCCCAAGAGACCCAGTACTTC. As protein: CASSSGPQETQYF. The entire variable domain, with the rest obtained from reference TRBV28 and TRBJ2-5, is as follows: DVKVTQSSRYLVKRTGEKVFLECVQDMDHENMFWYRQDPGLGLRLIYFSYDVKMKEKGDIPEGYSVSREKKERFSLILESASTNQTSMYLCASSSGPQETQYFGPGTRLLVL.

This sequence joins TRBV3-1 (or the pseudogene TRBV3-2) and TRBJ2-1; possible D gene TRBD2, 7 bases. The CDR3 loop spans 15 amino acids. Germline V gene lookup returns CDR1 LGHDT and CDR2 YNNKEL (reference sequence). Trimming shortened V by 2 bases and J by 6 bases, and 14 bases separated the two germline ends. CDR3 sequence: CASSQRGGAPNEQFF. The CDR3 DNA follows: TGTGCCAGCAGCCAAAGGGGGGGGGCTCCCAATGAGCAGTTCTTC.

This chain joins TRBV6-5 and TRBJ1-1; a weak D match, TRBD1 (5 bases). The V gene's germline CDR1 is MNHEY and CDR2 SVGAGI. There are 13 residues in the CDR3. V was pared by 6 bases and J by 4 bases, with 12 bases between. CDR3 in amino acids: CASSPQRGTEAFF. CDR3 DNA sequence: TGTGCCAGCAGCCCCCAGAGGGGCACTGAAGCTTTCTTT.

The genes are TRBV27 and TRBJ2-7, with 8 bases that match TRBD1. CDR3 length equals 12 residues. Germline assignment: CDR1 MNHEY and CDR2 SMNVEV (reference sequence). V lost 5 bases and J lost 9; bases outside the gene matches: 6. CDR3 nucleotides: TGTGCCAGCAGTCTGAACAGGGGGTGGCAGTACTTC. As protein: CASSLNRGWQYF.

In regard to this clone: Because the CDR3's place on the DNA is in doubt, the DNA is left out and the CDR3 is given as listed by TCRdb. The chain links TRBV7-2 to TRBJ2-5; the table assigns TRBD2, which was not confirmed against the DNA. The CDR3 region is 13 residues in length, termini included. Germline CDR1 is SGHTA and CDR2 is FQGNSA. CDR3 loop: CASSSTSWETQYF.

The count of this clone is one. The V gene is TRBV27, the J gene TRBJ1-1; D is perhaps TRBD1 (5 bases). The CDR3 has 15 residues. CDR1 is MNHEY and CDR2 is SMNVEV in the germline V gene (reference sequence). Trimming took off 6 bases at V and 0 bases at J, with 14 bases between the two ends. CDR3 sequence reads: CASRGRGRMNTEAFF. The DNA of the CDR3 is TGTGCCAGCAGGGGGAGGGGAAGAATGAACACTGAAGCTTTCTTT.

This clone was counted once. The rearrangement links TRBV5-1 to TRBJ2-7, with 10 bases fitting TRBD1. V gave up 3 bases and J gave up 4 bases; unmatched junction bases: 7. This CDR3 comprises 15 residues. CDR1 and CDR2 from the germline V gene are SGHRS and YFSETQ. In nucleotides, the CDR3 is TGCGCCAGCAGCTCATCCCGGGACAGGGGATACGAGCAGTACTTC. Translated, it gives CASSSSRDRGYEQYF.

This clone appeared a single time. The V call is TRBV12-5, the J call TRBJ1-6; 11 bases match TRBD1. With V trimmed by 1 base and J by 9 bases, 5 bases remained unmatched. Germline lookup yields CDR1 LGHNT and CDR2 FRNRAP. This CDR3 contains 16 residues. For the CDR3, the DNA is TGTGCTAGTGGTTTGGGAACTGGACAGGGGGCTTCACCCCTCCACTTT. Protein: CASGLGTGQGASPLHF.